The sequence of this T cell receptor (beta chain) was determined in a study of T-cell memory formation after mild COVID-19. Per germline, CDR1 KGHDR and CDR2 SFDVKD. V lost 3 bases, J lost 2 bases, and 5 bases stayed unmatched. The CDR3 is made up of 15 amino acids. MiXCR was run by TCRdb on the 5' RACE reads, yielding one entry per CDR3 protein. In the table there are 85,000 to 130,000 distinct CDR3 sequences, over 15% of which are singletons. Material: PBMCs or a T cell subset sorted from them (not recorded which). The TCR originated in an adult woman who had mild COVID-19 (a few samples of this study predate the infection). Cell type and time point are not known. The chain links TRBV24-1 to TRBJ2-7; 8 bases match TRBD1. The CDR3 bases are TGTGCCACCAGTGATCCCGGACAGGGTACCTACGAGCAGTACTTC. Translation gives CATSDPGQGTYEQYF.